Included here is one T cell receptor beta chain sequence, with context. The data are from a study of blood T cell repertoires in COVID-19. Study context: Specimens from acute and convalescent COVID-19 originated in the United States, Italy and Spain. T cells, B-cell-depleted T cells, or PBMCs provided the cDNA or gDNA that served as material.

Per the original data handling: Reference gene primer amplification in the assay estimated nucleated cell counts. Sequencing used immunoSEQ multiplex PCR; TCRdb keeps in-frame clones, though not all of them. V, J and clone size are taken as reported in that table, and D and trimming were inferred from the DNA itself. The table has roughly 250,000 clones, roughly 89% seen once. CDR1 is SEHNR and CDR2 is FQNEAQ in the germline V gene (reference sequence). The V and J ends lost 4 bases and 5 bases respectively, with 11 bases between them. This CDR3 contains 13 residues. The chain is built from TRBV7-9 and TRBJ1-2; D perhaps matches TRBD1 (5 bases). The receptor was isolated from a man younger than 45 with acute or convalescent COVID-19. Source material: peripheral blood. The CDR3 coding sequence is TGTGCCAGCAGCTACTTTCCAGGGTATGGCTACACCTTC. As protein: CASSYFPGYGYTF.